This T cell receptor (beta chain) came from a study of T cell responses to AZD1222 COVID-19 vaccine. Whole-study findings and limits: Repertoires in all cases were sampled only once the peak T cell response had passed. Only six people who got AZD1222 tested seropositive at baseline. Unmutated variant regions are reportedly targeted by nearly half of spike-specific TCRs.

Clones were sequenced by immunoSEQ multiplex PCR, and TCRdb holds only the in-frame ones, with some missing. Here the sample spans fewer than 120,000 clones, about 90% being singletons. A remark on this clone: What it binds is unknown.

This clonotype originated in an adult in good health. The sequences come from peripheral blood, collected on day 0 of AZD1222 vaccination.

The CDR3 DNA is TGTGCCAGCAGCGCAGTGGGACTGAATATTTCACCCCTCCACTTT. This encodes CASSAVGLNISPLHF. The V gene is TRBV13, the J gene TRBJ1-6; D possibly corresponds to TRBD1 (5 bases). The CDR3 covers 15 residues. Germline values: CDR1 PRHDT, CDR2 FYEKMQ (reference sequence). V lost 5 bases and J 9 bases, leaving 17 bases between the germline ends.